This TCR beta chain was identified in a study of Graves' ophthalmopathy and Graves' hyperthyroidism. Whole-study findings and limits: Blood also held most thyroid clonotypes expanded above 0.001 frequency.

In germline, CDR1 is MNHEY, CDR2 SMNVEV (reference sequence). The CDR3 has 17 amino acids. V dropped 11 bases and J dropped 4 bases, with 24 bases sitting between them. This clonotype appeared many times. Its cognate antigen is unknown. Amplifying from RNA transcripts, the study obtained TCR beta CDR3 regions. The workflow started with a first-round RT-PCR run with HTBI primers and then moved on to a second-round multiplex PCR. One entry per CDR3 protein results from TCRdb running MiXCR on the multiplex PCR reads. The repertoire consists of 350,000 or so distinct CDR3 sequences, with 15% to 20% occurring once and the leading ten covering around 12%.

The sequence derives from an adult man with Graves' ophthalmopathy. Specimen: peripheral blood. The V gene is TRBV27, the J gene TRBJ1-6; D perhaps matches TRBD1 (6 bases). In DNA form, the CDR3 reads TGTGCCCCCAAAGGACCCCCAGGGGTTAGGTATAATTCACCCCTCCACTTT. Translated: CAPKGPPGVRYNSPLHF.